Listed here are 4 T cell receptor beta chains from one sample, sequenced in a study of shared clonotypes between healthy human individuals. This table comes from immunoSEQ multiplex PCR, and its TCRdb copy is limited to in-frame clones, with some not included. The sample shows more than 1.2 million clones, approximately 98.5% of them seen only once. Material: naive CD4+ T cells sorted from blood. This sample's subset: CD45RA+ positively selected. The receptors originated from a man aged 30-40 years in good health.

Of note for this clone: Other DNA sequences from this sample encode an identical CDR3 as well. The chain joins TRBV9 to TRBJ1-1, with unresolved D. V was shortened by 0 bases and J by 1 base, with 4 bases between the two germline ends. The CDR3 spans 13 residues. Per the germline V gene, CDR1 is SGDLS and CDR2 is YYNGEE. This CDR3 reads CASSVATNTEAFF. The CDR3 coding sequence is TGTGCCAGCAGCGTAGCCACGAACACTGAAGCTTTCTTT.

V and J are TRBV28 and TRBJ1-5; a weak D match, TRBD1 (5 bases). The CDR3 totals 17 residues. V dropped 7 bases and J dropped 1 base, with 20 bases sitting between them. Germline CDR1 reads MDHEN; CDR2 reads SYDVKM. This CDR3 reads CASTPPGPARSNQPQHF. CDR3 sequence (DNA): TGTGCCAGCACCCCCCCGGGACCCGCGCGGAGCAATCAGCCCCAGCATTTT.

This rearrangement joins TRBV2 to TRBJ2-1; the match to TRBD2 covers 13 bases. CDR1 SNHLY and CDR2 FYNNEI come from the germline V gene. This CDR3 has 16 residues. V dropped 6 bases and J dropped 3; count of bases not matched to a gene: 5. The CDR3 DNA is TGTGCCAGCAGCGGGGGACTAGCGGGGATCTACAATGAGCAGTTCTTC. It yields the protein CASSGGLAGIYNEQFF.

The chain employs TRBV6-1 and TRBJ2-3; maybe TRBD2 (5 bases). This CDR3 is 13 amino acids long. V was clipped by 4 bases and J by 3 bases, with 8 bases between them. CDR1 and CDR2 (germline): MNHNS, SASEGT. Written as DNA, the CDR3 is TGTGCCAGCAGTGTTCGGGGTACAGATACGCAGTATTTT. As protein: CASSVRGTDTQYF.